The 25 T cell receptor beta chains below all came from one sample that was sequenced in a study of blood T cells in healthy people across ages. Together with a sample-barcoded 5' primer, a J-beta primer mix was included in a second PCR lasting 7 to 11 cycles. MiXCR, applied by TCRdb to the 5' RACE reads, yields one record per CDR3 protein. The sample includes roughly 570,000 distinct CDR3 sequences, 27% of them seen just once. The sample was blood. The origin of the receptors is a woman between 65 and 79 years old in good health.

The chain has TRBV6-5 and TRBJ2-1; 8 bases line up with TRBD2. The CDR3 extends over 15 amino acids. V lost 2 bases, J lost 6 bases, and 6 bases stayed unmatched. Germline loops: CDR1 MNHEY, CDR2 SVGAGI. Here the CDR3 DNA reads TGTGCCAGCAGTTACGGGCGGGAGGTAACCAATGAGCAGTTCTTC. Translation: CASSYGREVTNEQFF.

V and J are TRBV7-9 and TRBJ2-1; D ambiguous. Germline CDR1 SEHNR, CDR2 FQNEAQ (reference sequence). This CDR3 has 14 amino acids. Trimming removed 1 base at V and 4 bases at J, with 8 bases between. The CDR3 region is CASSLVGKYNEQFF. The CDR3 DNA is TGTGCCAGCAGCTTAGTGGGGAAGTACAATGAGCAGTTCTTC.

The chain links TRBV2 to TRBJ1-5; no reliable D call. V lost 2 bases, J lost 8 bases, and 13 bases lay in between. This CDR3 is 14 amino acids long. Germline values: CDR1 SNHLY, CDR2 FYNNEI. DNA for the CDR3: TGTGCCAGCAGTGAATACGGCCCCATGGAGCCCCAGCATTTT. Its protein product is CASSEYGPMEPQHF.

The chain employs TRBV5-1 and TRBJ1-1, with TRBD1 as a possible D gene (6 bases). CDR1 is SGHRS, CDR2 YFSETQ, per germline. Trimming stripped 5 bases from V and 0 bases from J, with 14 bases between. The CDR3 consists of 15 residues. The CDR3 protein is CASSWGAGMNTEAFF. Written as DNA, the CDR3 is TGCGCCAGCAGTTGGGGGGCCGGGATGAACACTGAAGCTTTCTTT.

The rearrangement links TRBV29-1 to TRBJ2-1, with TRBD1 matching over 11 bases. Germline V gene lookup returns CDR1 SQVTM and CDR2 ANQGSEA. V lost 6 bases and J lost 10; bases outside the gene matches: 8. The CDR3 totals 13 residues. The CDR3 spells CSVDRDRGWEQFF. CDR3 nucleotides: TGCAGCGTGGACCGGGACAGGGGGTGGGAGCAGTTCTTC.

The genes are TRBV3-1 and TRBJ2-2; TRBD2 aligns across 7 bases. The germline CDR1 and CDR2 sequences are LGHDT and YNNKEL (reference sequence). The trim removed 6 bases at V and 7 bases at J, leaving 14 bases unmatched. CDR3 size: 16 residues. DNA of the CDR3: TGTGCCAGCAGACGAGCTCCGGGACTACAATACGGGGAGCTGTTTTTT. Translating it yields CASRRAPGLQYGELFF.

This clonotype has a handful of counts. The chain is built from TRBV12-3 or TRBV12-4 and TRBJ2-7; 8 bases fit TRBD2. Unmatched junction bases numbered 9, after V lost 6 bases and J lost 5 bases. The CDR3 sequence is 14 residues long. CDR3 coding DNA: TGTGCCAGCAGACCTACTAGCGGACCGGACGAGCAGTACTTC. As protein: CASRPTSGPDEQYF.

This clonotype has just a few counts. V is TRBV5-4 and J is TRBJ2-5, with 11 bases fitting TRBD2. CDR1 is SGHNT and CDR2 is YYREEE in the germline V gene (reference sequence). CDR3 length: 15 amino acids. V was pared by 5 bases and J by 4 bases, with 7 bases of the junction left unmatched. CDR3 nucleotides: TGTGCCAGCAGTTCTGGGACTAGCGGACGAGAGACCCAGTACTTC. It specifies CASSSGTSGRETQYF.

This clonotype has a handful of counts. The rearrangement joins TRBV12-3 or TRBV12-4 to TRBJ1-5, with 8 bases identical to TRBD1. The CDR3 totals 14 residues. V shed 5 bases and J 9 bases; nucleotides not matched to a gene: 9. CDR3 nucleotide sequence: TGTGCCAGCAGTCGACAGGGGCCACAGGCGCCCCAGCATTTT. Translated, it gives CASSRQGPQAPQHF.

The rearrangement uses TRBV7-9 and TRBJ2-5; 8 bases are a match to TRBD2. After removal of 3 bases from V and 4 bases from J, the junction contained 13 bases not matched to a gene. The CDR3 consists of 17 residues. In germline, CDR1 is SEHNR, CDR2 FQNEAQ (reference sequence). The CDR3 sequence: CASSFPAGRGDVETQYF. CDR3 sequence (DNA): TGTGCCAGCAGCTTTCCCGCCGGGCGGGGGGACGTAGAGACCCAGTACTTC.

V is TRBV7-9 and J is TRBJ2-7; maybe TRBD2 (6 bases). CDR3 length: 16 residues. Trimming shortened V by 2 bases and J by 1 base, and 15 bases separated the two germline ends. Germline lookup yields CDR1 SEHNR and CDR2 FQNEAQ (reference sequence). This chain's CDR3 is CASSLLGGVASYEQYF. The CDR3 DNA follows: TGTGCCAGCAGCTTATTGGGCGGGGTTGCTTCCTACGAGCAGTACTTC.

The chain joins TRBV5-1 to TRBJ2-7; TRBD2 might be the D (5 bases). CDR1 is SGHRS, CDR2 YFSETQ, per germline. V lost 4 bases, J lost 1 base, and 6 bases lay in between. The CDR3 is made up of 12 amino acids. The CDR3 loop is CASSGESYEQYF. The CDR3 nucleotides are TGCGCCAGCAGCGGGGAGTCCTACGAGCAGTACTTC.

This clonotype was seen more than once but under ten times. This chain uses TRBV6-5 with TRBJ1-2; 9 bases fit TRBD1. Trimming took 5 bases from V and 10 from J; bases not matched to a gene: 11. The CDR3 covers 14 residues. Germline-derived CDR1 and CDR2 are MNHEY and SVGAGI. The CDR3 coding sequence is TGTGCCAGCAGTGAACCGGGACAGGGCTTCAACTACACCTTC. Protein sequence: CASSEPGQGFNYTF.

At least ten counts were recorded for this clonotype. The CDR3 sequence is CASSPTVGTETQYF. The CDR3 nucleotides read TGTGCCAGCAGCCCCACGGTGGGCACGGAGACCCAGTACTTC. This chain links TRBV7-3 with TRBJ2-5; D remains unclear. Germline V gene sequence: CDR1 SGHTA, CDR2 FQGTGA. V lost 5 bases, J lost 5 bases, and 15 bases lay in between. This CDR3 contains 14 residues.

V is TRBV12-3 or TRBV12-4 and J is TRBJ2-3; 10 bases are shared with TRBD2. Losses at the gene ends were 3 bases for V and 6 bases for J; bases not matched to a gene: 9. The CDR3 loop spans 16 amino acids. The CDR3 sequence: CASSFTSGVRMDTQYF. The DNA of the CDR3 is TGTGCCAGCAGTTTTACTAGCGGGGTTAGAATGGATACGCAGTATTTT.

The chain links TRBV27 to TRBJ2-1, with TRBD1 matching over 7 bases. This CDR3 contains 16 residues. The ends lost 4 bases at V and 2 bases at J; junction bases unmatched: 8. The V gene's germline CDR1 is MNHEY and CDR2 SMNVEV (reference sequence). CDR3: CASSSMTGNTYNEQFF. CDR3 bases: TGTGCCAGCAGTTCAATGACAGGGAACACCTACAATGAGCAGTTCTTC.

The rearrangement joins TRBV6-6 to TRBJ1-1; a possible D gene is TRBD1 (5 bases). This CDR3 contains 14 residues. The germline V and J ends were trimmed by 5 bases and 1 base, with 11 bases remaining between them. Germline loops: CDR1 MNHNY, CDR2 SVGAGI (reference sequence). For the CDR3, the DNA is TGTGCCAGCAGTATCAGGGTATGGAACACTGAAGCTTTCTTT. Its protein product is CASSIRVWNTEAFF.

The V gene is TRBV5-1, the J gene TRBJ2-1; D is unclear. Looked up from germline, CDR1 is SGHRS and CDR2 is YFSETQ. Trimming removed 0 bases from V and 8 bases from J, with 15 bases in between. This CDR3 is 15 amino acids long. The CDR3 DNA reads TGCGCCAGCAGCTTGGGGGCAGGCACTGGGGATGAGCAGTTCTTC. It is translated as CASSLGAGTGDEQFF.

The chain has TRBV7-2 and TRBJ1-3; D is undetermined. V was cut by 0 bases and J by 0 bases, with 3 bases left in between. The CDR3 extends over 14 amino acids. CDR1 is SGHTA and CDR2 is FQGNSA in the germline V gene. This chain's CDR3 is CASSLAPSGNTIYF. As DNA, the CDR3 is TGTGCCAGCAGCTTAGCGCCCTCTGGAAACACCATATATTTT.

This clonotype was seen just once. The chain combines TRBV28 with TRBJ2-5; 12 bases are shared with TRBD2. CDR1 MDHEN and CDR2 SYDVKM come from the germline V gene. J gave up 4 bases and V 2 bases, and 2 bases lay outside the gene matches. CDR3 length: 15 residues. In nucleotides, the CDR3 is TGTGCCAGCAGTTTACCTAGCGGGAGGGGAGAGACCCAGTACTTC. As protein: CASSLPSGRGETQYF.

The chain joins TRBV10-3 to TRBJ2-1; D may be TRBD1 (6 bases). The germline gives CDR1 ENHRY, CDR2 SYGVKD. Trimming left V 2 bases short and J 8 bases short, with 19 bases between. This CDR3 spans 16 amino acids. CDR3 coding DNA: TGTGCCATCAGTGAGCCGGGACACGCCGAAAGGGATGAGCAGTTCTTC. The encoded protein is CAISEPGHAERDEQFF.

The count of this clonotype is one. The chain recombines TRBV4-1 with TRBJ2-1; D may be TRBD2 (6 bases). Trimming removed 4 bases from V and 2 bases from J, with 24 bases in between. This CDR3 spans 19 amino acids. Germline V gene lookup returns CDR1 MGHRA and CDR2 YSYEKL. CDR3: CASSRDRDSLFPPYNEQFF. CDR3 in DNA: TGCGCCAGCAGCCGAGACCGGGACTCCCTGTTCCCCCCCTACAATGAGCAGTTCTTC.

Here the CDR3 reads CASSLSASGELFF. The DNA for the CDR3 is TGTGCCAGCAGCCTCAGCGCTTCAGGGGAGCTGTTTTTT. The chain has TRBV12-3 or TRBV12-4 and TRBJ2-2; unclear D gene. The CDR3 loop spans 13 amino acids. V lost 6 bases and J lost 8, with 13 bases in between.

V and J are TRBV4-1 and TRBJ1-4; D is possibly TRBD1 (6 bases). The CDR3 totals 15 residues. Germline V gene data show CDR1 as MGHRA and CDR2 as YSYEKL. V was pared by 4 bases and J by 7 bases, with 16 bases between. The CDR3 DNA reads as TGCGCCAGCAGCCGGTCCCGGGGGGCGGGTGAAAAACTGTTTTTT. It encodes CASSRSRGAGEKLFF.

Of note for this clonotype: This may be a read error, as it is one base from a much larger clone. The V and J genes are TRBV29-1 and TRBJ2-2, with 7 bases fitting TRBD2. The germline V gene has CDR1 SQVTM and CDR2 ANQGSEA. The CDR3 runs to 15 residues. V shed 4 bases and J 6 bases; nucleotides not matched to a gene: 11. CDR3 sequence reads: CSVGPRGTNAGELFF. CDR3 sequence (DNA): TGCAGCGTTGGGCCGCGGGGGACTAACGCCGGGGAGCTGTTTTTT.